This T cell receptor (beta chain) was captured in a study of blood T cell repertoires in COVID-19. On the study more broadly: The origin of the acute and convalescent COVID-19 samples was the United States, Italy and Spain.

The CDR3 consists of 13 residues. Germline values: CDR1 SGHTA, CDR2 FQGNSA. Trimming pared 2 bases from V and 2 bases from J, leaving 7 bases between. This clone has a single count. Original methodology: Using reference gene primer amplification, nucleated cell counts were estimated. Profiling relied on immunoSEQ multiplex PCR, and the TCRdb table lists in-frame clones only, not all of them. Clone size and V and J calls were adopted from that table, with D and trimming inferred from the DNA. Among roughly 200,000 clones listed, about 88% were seen once. Patients from Seattle were sampled longitudinally, starting during active infection.

The chain combines TRBV7-2 with TRBJ2-7; unclear D gene. Sequencing input: peripheral blood. This TCR was sampled from a man between 45 and 60 years old with COVID-19, enrolled during active disease. This CDR3 reads CASSLTAPYEQYF. In DNA form, the CDR3 reads TGTGCCAGCAGCTTAACAGCCCCCTACGAGCAGTACTTC.